This TCR beta chain derives from a study of control samples from healthy donors and cancer patients. In germline, CDR1 is LNHDA, CDR2 SQIVND (reference sequence). V shed 6 bases and J 7 bases; nucleotides not matched to a gene: 7. The CDR3 runs to 15 residues. Some clones are missing from TCRdb's copy, which holds only in-frame ones; the method was immunoSEQ multiplex PCR. This table has 100,000 or so clones, under 90% appearing once. This clone was found a few times. The source of this sequence is a woman aged 50 to 60 in good health. The chain combines TRBV19 with TRBJ2-1, with 12 bases aligning to TRBD2. The sequenced sample was blood. The CDR3 protein is CASSPASGRVNEQFF. DNA of the CDR3: TGTGCCAGTAGCCCTGCTAGCGGGAGGGTTAATGAGCAGTTCTTC.